This paragraph reports one TCR beta chain. Its antigen is unknown. Germline assignment: CDR1 MNHEY and CDR2 SVGEGT. V lost 7 bases to trimming and J lost 6 bases; unmatched junction nucleotides: 10. The CDR3 has 15 residues. In TCRdb, the 5' RACE reads were re-called with MiXCR into one record per CDR3 protein. The profile shows around 610,000 distinct CDR3 sequences, approximately 13% of them singletons. This sample was included in a study of T cells after yellow fever vaccination. Study-level information: Preparing low-cell-number fractions relied on SMART-Seq v4 Ultra Low Input.

Study outcomes and limitations: The study noted that FACS-sorted repertoires could contain abundant clonotypes contaminating from the bulk population. It was the secondary response that reached its peak faster, day 5 versus 15, but it was weaker. Clonotypes shared by both compartments, CD4 and CD8, made up a small share.

The TCR comes from a man aged 25-45 years who received the YFV17D yellow fever vaccine. The source material was PBMCs, sampled on the day of the yellow fever booster vaccination. The chain links TRBV6-2 or TRBV6-3 to TRBJ2-1; 9 bases are shared with TRBD2. This CDR3 reads CASTTPGTSLNEQFF. DNA of the CDR3: TGTGCCAGCACCACCCCCGGGACTAGCCTCAATGAGCAGTTCTTC.